This is a list of T cell receptor beta chains from one sample in a study of cytomegalovirus exposure and HLA in healthy donors. Clones were read by immunoSEQ multiplex PCR, and TCRdb kept only the in-frame ones, dropping some. The sample has approximately 99,000 clones, around 72% seen once; the top ten hold over 3%. Sequences were obtained from PBMCs. These receptors were taken from a man aged 35 to 55 in good health and CMV-seronegative. The CDR3 runs from the conserved cysteine through the conserved F or W. A D gene is named only where the DNA matches it firmly. Where a row states a size, it is once, few, many or the class of an expanded clone; other rows omit it.

d_call	clone_size	v_call	j_call	cdr3_aa	cdr3_nt
TRBD1	NA	TRBV19	TRBJ1-5	CASSIDRENNQPQHF	TGTGCCAGTAGTATTGACAGGGAGAACAATCAGCCCCAGCATTTT
TRBD1	few	TRBV30	TRBJ1-1	CASRTGGYTEAFF	TGTGCCTCCAGGACAGGGGGTTACACTGAAGCTTTCTTT
NA	few	TRBV2	TRBJ1-2	CASSEGSSLYGYTF	TGTGCCAGCAGTGAGGGCAGCTCTTTATATGGCTACACCTTC
NA	NA	TRBV4-2	TRBJ1-5	CASSQDFAPGPQHF	TGTGCCAGCAGCCAAGACTTTGCTCCCGGGCCCCAGCATTTT
TRBD1	NA	TRBV6-5	TRBJ1-2	CASSYTGTESLYGYTF	TGTGCCAGCAGTTACACCGGGACAGAGTCCCTTTATGGCTACACCTTC
TRBD2	NA	TRBV6-5	TRBJ2-3	CASSYQRGGDTQYF	TGTGCCAGCAGTTACCAGCGGGGTGGAGATACGCAGTATTTT
TRBD1	NA	TRBV7-8	TRBJ2-7	CASSFNRGWREQYF	TGTGCCAGCAGCTTTAACAGGGGGTGGAGGGAGCAGTACTTC
TRBD1	NA	TRBV27	TRBJ1-2	CASSLISMQGANYGYTF	TGTGCCAGCAGTTTAATCTCTATGCAGGGGGCTAACTATGGCTACACCTTC
NA	NA	TRBV6-4	TRBJ1-6	CASSLRAYNSPLHF	TGTGCCAGCAGTCTCAGGGCCTATAATTCACCCCTCCACTTT
TRBD2	NA	TRBV2	TRBJ2-7	CASTGLAGYEQYF	TGTGCCAGCACGGGACTAGCGGGCTACGAGCAGTACTTC
NA	NA	TRBV6-5	TRBJ2-7	CASSSVSLAYEQYF	TGTGCCAGCAGTTCCGTATCCCTCGCCTACGAGCAGTACTTC
TRBD1	few	TRBV30	TRBJ1-1	CAWSDRGRTEAFF	TGTGCCTGGAGTGACAGGGGAAGGACTGAAGCTTTCTTT
TRBD1	NA	TRBV6-4	TRBJ1-4	CASRGTGGAVVEKLFF	TGTGCCAGCAGGGGGACAGGGGGCGCGGTAGTTGAAAAACTGTTTTTT
NA	NA	TRBV7-8	TRBJ2-7	CASRFGQAYEQYF	TGTGCCAGCCGCTTCGGCCAGGCCTACGAGCAGTACTTC
TRBD2	NA	TRBV5-1	TRBJ2-5	CASSSIPGGPETQYF	TGCGCCAGCAGCTCCATTCCGGGGGGGCCGGAGACCCAGTACTTC
NA	NA	TRBV18	TRBJ2-5	CASSAGQQETQYF	TGTGCCAGCTCCGCAGGGCAGCAAGAGACCCAGTACTTC
TRBD1	few	TRBV4-1	TRBJ2-7	CASSQVGTGPYEQYF	TGCGCCAGCAGCCAAGTAGGGACAGGGCCCTACGAGCAGTACTTC
NA	NA	TRBV7-2	TRBJ2-5	CASSSTPRETQYF	TGTGCCAGCAGCAGTACACCGCGGGAGACCCAGTACTTC
NA	NA	TRBV11-2	TRBJ2-7	CASSLPFRVSEQYF	TGTGCCAGCAGCTTACCGTTCCGCGTTTCCGAGCAGTACTTC
NA	few	TRBV5-6	TRBJ2-3	CASSFFADTQYF	TGTGCCAGCAGCTTCTTTGCAGATACGCAGTATTTT
TRBD1	NA	TRBV7-3	TRBJ1-1	CASSFTGGVGTEAFF	TGTGCCAGCAGCTTTACAGGGGGCGTAGGGACTGAAGCTTTCTTT
TRBD1	NA	TRBV6-1	TRBJ1-2	CASSYRGPTGYTF	TGTGCCAGCAGCTACAGGGGGCCCACTGGCTACACCTTC
TRBD2	NA	TRBV10-3	TRBJ2-3	CATTTSGDADTQYF	TGTGCCACGACGACTAGCGGGGATGCAGATACGCAGTATTTT
NA	few	TRBV9	TRBJ1-1	CASSVDEGTREAFF	TGTGCCAGCAGCGTAGATGAGGGCACCAGAGAAGCTTTCTTT
TRBD1	few	TRBV5-5	TRBJ1-2	CASSSQNRGWDGYTF	TGTGCCAGCAGCTCCCAGAACAGGGGTTGGGATGGCTACACCTTC
NA	NA	TRBV5-4	TRBJ2-7	CASSLNTYEQYF	TGTGCCAGCAGCCTCAACACCTACGAGCAGTACTTC
TRBD1	few	TRBV4-1	TRBJ2-4	CASSSGQGRVAKNIQYF	TGCGCCAGCAGCTCGGGACAGGGGAGGGTCGCCAAAAACATTCAGTACTTC
NA	NA	TRBV5-1	TRBJ1-1	CASRPGETIRLNTEAFF	TGCGCCAGCCGGCCGGGGGAAACCATCAGGCTGAACACTGAAGCTTTCTTT
NA	NA	TRBV7-9	TRBJ1-1	CASTLRGDTEAFF	TGTGCCAGCACCCTACGGGGGGACACTGAAGCTTTCTTT
TRBD2	NA	TRBV11-3	TRBJ2-3	CASSKRGSDTQYF	TGTGCCAGCAGCAAGCGGGGTTCAGATACGCAGTATTTT
TRBD1	NA	TRBV4-2	TRBJ1-5	CASSQRTGGESNQPQHF	TGTGCCAGCAGCCAGCGCACAGGGGGCGAAAGCAATCAGCCCCAGCATTTT
TRBD2	NA	TRBV27	TRBJ2-3	CASSFPTLAGSTDTQYF	TGTGCCAGCAGTTTCCCCACCCTAGCGGGGAGCACAGATACGCAGTATTTT
NA	NA	TRBV29-1	TRBJ1-4	CSVEDQEGKLFF	TGCAGCGTTGAAGATCAGGAGGGAAAACTGTTTTTT
TRBD1	NA	TRBV4-2	TRBJ2-4	CASSQQGQGKNIQYF	TGTGCCAGCAGCCAACAAGGACAGGGAAAAAACATTCAGTACTTC
NA	NA	TRBV7-9	TRBJ1-5	CASSFDLGPQHF	TGTGCCAGCAGCTTTGACTTAGGGCCCCAGCATTTT
TRBD1	NA	TRBV29-1	TRBJ1-1	CSVGGQGVTEAFF	TGCAGCGTTGGCGGACAGGGAGTCACTGAAGCTTTCTTT
NA	NA	TRBV1	TRBJ2-1	CTSSQDPITSGAYNEQFF	TGCACCAGCAGCCAAGATCCCATAACTAGCGGGGCTTACAATGAGCAGTTCTTC
TRBD1	once	TRBV7-9	TRBJ1-6	CASSLGRGRDNSPLHF	TGTGCCAGCAGCTTAGGGAGGGGGCGAGATAATTCACCCCTCCACTTT
TRBD1	NA	TRBV5-1	TRBJ1-5	CASSWTGSQPQHF	TGCGCCAGCAGCTGGACAGGGTCTCAGCCCCAGCATTTT
NA	NA	TRBV10-2	TRBJ1-2	CASSESTLAYGYTF	TGCGCCAGCAGTGAGTCGACACTAGCGTATGGCTACACCTTC
NA	NA	TRBV18	TRBJ1-1	CASSPGDRGGNTEAFF	TGTGCCAGCTCACCGGGGGACCGTGGGGGGAATACTGAAGCTTTCTTT
TRBD2	once	TRBV19	TRBJ2-1	CASSNLAGGSDEQFF	TGTGCCAGTAGCAACCTAGCGGGGGGGTCCGATGAGCAGTTCTTC
NA	NA	TRBV6-1	TRBJ2-2	CASKGAGELFF	TGTGCCAGCAAGGGGGCCGGGGAGCTGTTTTTT
NA	NA	TRBV28	TRBJ2-5	CASSLLGVYQETQYF	TGTGCCAGCAGTTTACTCGGGGTTTACCAAGAGACCCAGTACTTC
TRBD1	NA	TRBV13	TRBJ1-2	CASSFGGQGAPGYTF	TGTGCCAGCAGCTTCGGCGGACAGGGGGCGCCTGGCTACACCTTC
NA	few	TRBV4-1	TRBJ1-1	CASSPSRRNTEAFF	TGCGCCAGCAGCCCATCTAGGAGGAACACTGAAGCTTTCTTT
NA	NA	TRBV2	TRBJ2-7	CASSPLDRGVSYEQYF	TGTGCCAGCAGTCCCCTGGACAGAGGGGTCTCCTACGAGCAGTACTTC
NA	NA	TRBV19	TRBJ1-5	CASSMGQSHQPQHF	TGTGCCAGTAGTATGGGGCAATCCCATCAGCCCCAGCATTTT
TRBD1	NA	TRBV29-1	TRBJ2-6	CSVGTGTGFSGANVLTF	TGCAGCGTTGGGACCGGGACAGGTTTCTCTGGGGCCAACGTCCTGACTTTC
NA	NA	TRBV7-9	TRBJ2-4	CASSLDLRPGGIQYF	TGTGCCAGCAGCTTAGATCTCCGCCCGGGTGGCATTCAGTACTTC